The 31 T cell receptor beta chains below come from one sample, sequenced in a study of T cell responses to AZD1222 COVID-19 vaccine. Profiled with immunoSEQ multiplex PCR; TCRdb holds only in-frame clones, not every one. Here the sample spans approximately 75,000 clones, 90% being singletons. Material: peripheral blood, obtained 28 days after the second AZD1222 dose. The receptor set was obtained from an adult who received the AZD1222 COVID-19 vaccine.

The genes are TRBV7-8 and TRBJ1-1; perhaps TRBD1 as D (6 bases). The V end lost 4 bases, the J end lost 4 bases, and 16 bases lay between the germline ends. Germline CDR1 is SGHVS and CDR2 is FQNEAQ. This CDR3 comprises 15 residues. CDR3 protein: CASSSGAAGVTEAFF. The DNA of the CDR3 is TGTGCCAGCAGCTCGGGGGCCGCCGGGGTCACTGAAGCTTTCTTT.

The chain is built from TRBV5-4 and TRBJ2-7; D unclear. V was shortened by 2 bases and J by 5 bases, with 5 bases between the two germline ends. The germline CDR1 and CDR2 sequences are SGHNT and YYREEE (reference sequence). This CDR3 is built from 11 residues. The DNA for the CDR3 is TGTGCCAGCAGCTTAACCCACGAGCAGTACTTC. Translation gives CASSLTHEQYF.

Here the CDR3 DNA reads TGTGCCAGCAGCTTAGAGCTCAGCTCCTACAATGAGCAGTTCTTC. It specifies CASSLELSSYNEQFF. The genes are TRBV11-2 and TRBJ2-1; no clear D gene. Trimming left V 0 bases short and J 0 bases short, with 6 bases between. The germline V gene has CDR1 SGHAT and CDR2 FQNNGV. This CDR3 has 15 amino acids.

The rearrangement links TRBV10-3 to TRBJ1-5; D unclear. Trimming took off 2 bases at V and 4 bases at J, with 12 bases between the two ends. The CDR3 has 15 amino acids. The germline V gene has CDR1 ENHRY and CDR2 SYGVKD. This CDR3 reads CAISEERDGNQPQHF. CDR3 DNA sequence: TGTGCCATCAGTGAGGAGAGGGATGGGAATCAGCCCCAGCATTTT.

This clone has only one observation. This sequence joins TRBV6-2 or TRBV6-3 and TRBJ1-1; no reliable D call. V lost 2 bases and J lost 0, with 13 bases in between. Per germline, CDR1 MNHEY and CDR2 SVGEGT. The CDR3 totals 16 residues. DNA for the CDR3: TGTGCCAGCAGTTACCCTGACGGAGGATTGAACACTGAAGCTTTCTTT. Its translation: CASSYPDGGLNTEAFF.

The rearrangement links TRBV4-1 to TRBJ1-3, with a weak D call TRBD1 (5 bases). The V gene's germline CDR1 is MGHRA and CDR2 YSYEKL. The CDR3 length is 16 residues. Trimming left V 0 bases short and J 0 bases short, with 9 bases between. The CDR3 protein is CASSQEQGFSGNTIYF. CDR3 DNA: TGCGCCAGCAGCCAAGAGCAGGGCTTCTCTGGAAACACCATATATTTT.

The rearrangement joins TRBV7-2 to TRBJ2-7, with D maybe TRBD2 (6 bases). V gave up 5 bases and J gave up 7 bases, with 12 bases separating them. Per germline, CDR1 SGHTA and CDR2 FQGNSA. This CDR3 has 12 amino acids. For the CDR3, the DNA is TGTGCCAGCAGCCGGGCCCGGGGGGAGCAGTACTTC. The encoded protein is CASSRARGEQYF. The complete variable domain, with remaining parts taken from reference TRBV7-2 and TRBJ2-7, reads GAGVSQSPSNKVTEKGKDVELRCDPISGHTALYWYRQSLGQGLEFLIYFQGNSAPDKSGLPSDRFSAERTGGSVSTLTIQRTQQEDSAVYLCASSRARGEQYFGPGTRLTVT.

This clone was picked up a small number of times. The genes are TRBV5-1 and TRBJ1-6, with TRBD1 matching over 8 bases. Germline lookup yields CDR1 SGHRS and CDR2 YFSETQ. The junction had 3 bases not matched to a gene; V was cut back by 4 bases and J by 0 bases. This CDR3 has 16 amino acids. The CDR3 DNA follows: TGCGCCAGCAGCCGGACAGGGAGCTCCTATAATTCACCCCTCCACTTT. Protein: CASSRTGSSYNSPLHF.

The rearrangement uses TRBV7-2 and TRBJ2-2; D may be TRBD1 or TRBD2 (6 bases each). Trimming pared 2 bases from V and 5 bases from J, leaving 9 bases between. Germline V lookup: CDR1 SGHTA, CDR2 FQGNSA. This CDR3 contains 14 residues. The CDR3 DNA is TGTGCCAGCAGCTTAACGGGGGCGACCGGGGAGCTGTTTTTT. Translation: CASSLTGATGELFF.

The rearrangement links TRBV7-3 to TRBJ1-1; perhaps TRBD1 as D (6 bases). CDR1 and CDR2 from the germline V gene are SGHTA and FQGTGA. The CDR3 consists of 15 residues. The V gene lost 3 bases and the J gene lost 0 bases, with 11 bases spanning the gap. The CDR3 loop is CASSFPGAMNTEAFF. CDR3 DNA sequence: TGTGCCAGCAGCTTCCCGGGGGCCATGAACACTGAAGCTTTCTTT.

This clone showed up just once. V and J are TRBV6-5 and TRBJ1-5; TRBD1 is a possible D gene (6 bases). Trimming left V 8 bases short and J 4 bases short, with 12 bases between. This CDR3 contains 13 residues. Germline values: CDR1 MNHEY, CDR2 SVGAGI. In nucleotides, the CDR3 is TGTGCCAGCGCCGGGGACACGAATCAGCCCCAGCATTTT. The encoded protein is CASAGDTNQPQHF.

The gene calls are TRBV4-1 and TRBJ2-4; a possible D gene is TRBD1 (6 bases). The V gene's germline CDR1 is MGHRA and CDR2 YSYEKL. The CDR3 sequence is 16 residues long. V was pared by 0 bases and J by 8 bases, with 17 bases between. This chain's CDR3 is CASSQDPGELGDIQYF. The CDR3 DNA reads as TGCGCCAGCAGCCAAGATCCAGGGGAGTTGGGGGACATTCAGTACTTC.

V is TRBV2 and J is TRBJ1-1, with D maybe TRBD1 (5 bases). V dropped 0 bases and J dropped 6 bases, with 20 bases sitting between them. The length of the CDR3 is 17 residues. Germline values: CDR1 SNHLY, CDR2 FYNNEI. The CDR3 reads CASSEATPISGGAEAFF. The CDR3, as DNA: TGTGCCAGCAGTGAAGCCACACCCATCAGCGGAGGGGCTGAAGCTTTCTTT. The whole variable domain, filled in from reference TRBV2 and TRBJ1-1, reads EPEVTQTPSHQVTQMGQEVILRCVPISNHLYFYWYRQILGQKVEFLVSFYNNEISEKSEIFDDQFSVERPDGSNFTLKIRSTKLEDSAMYFCASSEATPISGGAEAFFGQGTRLTVV.

The genes are TRBV12-5 and TRBJ1-1, with D maybe TRBD1 (6 bases). With 1 base removed from V and 6 bases from J, the gap between germline ends came to 9 bases. Germline V gene sequence: CDR1 LGHNT, CDR2 FRNRAP. The CDR3 is 13 amino acids. As DNA, the CDR3 is TGTGCTAGTGGTTTGGACAGGGTCCCTGAAGCTTTCTTT. It specifies CASGLDRVPEAFF.

V is TRBV7-6 and J is TRBJ2-7, with D tentatively TRBD1 (5 bases). Trimming took 3 bases from V and 2 from J, leaving 11 bases between them. The CDR3 is 14 residues long. Germline values: CDR1 SGHVS, CDR2 FNYEAQ. CDR3 protein: CASSLERGPYEQYF. Here the CDR3 DNA reads TGTGCCAGCAGCTTGGAAAGGGGCCCCTACGAGCAGTACTTC.

This clone was recorded a few times. V is TRBV18 and J is TRBJ2-2, with TRBD1 matching over 10 bases. V gave up 2 bases and J gave up 5 bases; unmatched junction bases: 5. The CDR3 is 16 residues long. In germline, CDR1 is KGHSH, CDR2 LQKENI. CDR3 nucleotide sequence: TGTGCCAGCTCACCAAGGACAGGGGGTGCGACCGGGGAGCTGTTTTTT. It specifies CASSPRTGGATGELFF.

The rearrangement uses TRBV6-5 and TRBJ1-1; 7 nucleotides line up with TRBD1. The CDR3 covers 14 residues. The V gene end was trimmed by 7 bases and the J gene end by 0 bases; junction bases not matched to a gene: 5. The germline gives CDR1 MNHEY, CDR2 SVGAGI. CDR3 DNA sequence: TGTGCCAGCACCAGGGGACAGATGAACACTGAAGCTTTCTTT. It specifies CASTRGQMNTEAFF.

This clone was observed a few times. The chain carries TRBV19 and TRBJ1-4; D remains ambiguous. CDR3 length: 14 amino acids. With 2 bases removed from V and 8 bases from J, the gap between germline ends came to 12 bases. Looked up from germline, CDR1 is LNHDA and CDR2 is SQIVND (reference sequence). CDR3 coding DNA: TGTGCCAGTAGTATACATTGGGGAGGCGAAAAACTGTTTTTT. Amino acids: CASSIHWGGEKLFF.

This clone has a single count. This chain links TRBV15 with TRBJ2-1; D remains unclear. This CDR3 is built from 17 residues. V was clipped by 5 bases and J by 3 bases, with 20 bases between them. Germline CDR1 reads LNHNV; CDR2 reads YYDKDF (reference sequence). In DNA form, the CDR3 reads TGTGCCACCAGCGACCTCCCCGTATTTGGAAGCTACAATGAGCAGTTCTTC. This translates into CATSDLPVFGSYNEQFF.

The J gene is TRBJ1-2, the V gene TRBV28, with TRBD1 matching over 12 bases. Germline CDR1 is MDHEN and CDR2 is SYDVKM. J gave up 0 bases and V 1 base, and 3 bases lay outside the gene matches. CDR3 length equals 17 residues. The DNA for the CDR3 is TGTGCCAGCAGTTTATCGGGACAGGGGGCGACTAACTATGGCTACACCTTC. Translating it yields CASSLSGQGATNYGYTF.

This chain uses TRBV5-4 with TRBJ2-1, with 15 bases fitting TRBD2. The CDR3 has 17 amino acids. The J segment lost 7 bases and the V segment lost 4 bases, leaving 9 bases of the junction unmatched. CDR1 SGHNT and CDR2 YYREEE come from the germline V gene (reference sequence). CDR3 in DNA: TGTGCCAGCAGCCCAGGGACTAGCGGGGGGCCCGTAAATGAGCAGTTCTTC. This sequence encodes CASSPGTSGGPVNEQFF.

The rearrangement joins TRBV11-2 to TRBJ2-2; D remains ambiguous. The ends were cut back, 3 bases at V and 7 bases at J, with 12 bases in the middle. The germline CDR1 and CDR2 sequences are SGHAT and FQNNGV. The CDR3 loop spans 14 amino acids. The CDR3 sequence is CASSFGVPYGELFF. The CDR3 DNA reads TGTGCCAGCAGCTTTGGGGTCCCCTACGGGGAGCTGTTTTTT.

The count of this clone is one. The gene calls are TRBV9 and TRBJ1-1; D gene uncertain. Germline V lookup: CDR1 SGDLS, CDR2 YYNGEE. Trimming left V 3 bases short and J 0 bases short, with 6 bases between. The CDR3 runs to 13 residues. DNA of the CDR3: TGTGCCAGCAGCGGTTGGTTGAACACTGAAGCTTTCTTT. This sequence encodes CASSGWLNTEAFF.

V gene TRBV5-1 combines with J gene TRBJ1-1; no definite D call. Germline lookup yields CDR1 SGHRS and CDR2 YFSETQ. This CDR3 has 13 amino acids. V was trimmed by 4 bases and J by 1 base, leaving 8 bases between them. CDR3 sequence reads: CASSLRRNTEAFF. DNA of the CDR3: TGCGCCAGCAGCCTGAGGCGGAACACTGAAGCTTTCTTT.

The chain is built from TRBV7-2 and TRBJ2-2, with D possibly called TRBD1 or TRBD2 (5 bases each). Germline values: CDR1 SGHTA, CDR2 FQGNSA. This CDR3 is built from 14 residues. The germline V and J ends were trimmed by 5 bases and 4 bases, with 11 bases remaining between them. CDR3 residues: CASSPGPTTGELFF. The CDR3 DNA reads as TGTGCCAGCAGCCCGGGACCCACCACCGGGGAGCTGTTTTTT.

This clone was seen just once. The rearrangement uses TRBV3-1 (or the pseudogene TRBV3-2) and TRBJ2-2, with D possibly matching TRBD2 (6 bases). Looked up from germline, CDR1 is LGHDT and CDR2 is YNNKEL (reference sequence). V lost 1 base to trimming and J lost 4 bases, with 13 bases between them. CDR3 size: 16 residues. The chain's CDR3 is CASSQVGGILTGELFF. CDR3 in DNA: TGTGCCAGCAGCCAAGTTGGGGGGATTCTCACCGGGGAGCTGTTTTTT.

The chain joins TRBV7-2 to TRBJ1-1; weak D call: TRBD1 (6 bases). This CDR3 is built from 15 residues. Per germline, CDR1 SGHTA and CDR2 FQGNSA. Trimming pared 5 bases from V and 5 bases from J, leaving 18 bases between. The DNA of the CDR3 is TGTGCCAGCAGCCCCCTAGGCAGGGGCAGGACTGAAGCTTTCTTT. It is translated as CASSPLGRGRTEAFF.

This clone was seen only a few times. The chain uses TRBV6-6 and TRBJ1-5; 7 nucleotides line up with TRBD1. Per germline, CDR1 MNHNY and CDR2 SVGAGI (reference sequence). Trimming removed 2 bases from V and 7 bases from J; junction bases left unmatched: 8. The CDR3 totals 15 residues. The CDR3 protein is CASSYETGLRQPQHF. The CDR3 DNA reads as TGTGCCAGCAGTTACGAGACAGGGTTAAGGCAGCCCCAGCATTTT.

The chain carries TRBV6-1 and TRBJ1-2; 7 bases line up with TRBD1. The CDR3 is made up of 14 amino acids. The V gene end was trimmed by 2 bases and the J gene end by 4 bases; junction bases not matched to a gene: 4. The germline CDR1 and CDR2 sequences are MNHNS and SASEGT. This CDR3 reads CASSERGQSYGYTF. The CDR3 DNA reads TGTGCCAGCAGTGAACGGGGACAGAGCTATGGCTACACCTTC.

The chain uses TRBV6-5 and TRBJ1-1, with a possible D match to TRBD1 (5 bases). Trimming left V 7 bases short and J 5 bases short, with 14 bases between. Germline CDR1 MNHEY, CDR2 SVGAGI. The CDR3 loop spans 13 amino acids. The CDR3 region has the DNA TGTGCCAGCAATTCGAGGGGTCGAACTGAAGCTTTCTTT. Amino acid sequence: CASNSRGRTEAFF.

V is TRBV5-6 and J is TRBJ1-1, with D possibly TRBD1 on 6 matching bases. Germline CDR1 and CDR2: SGHDT and YYEEEE. The CDR3 is 15 amino acids. Deletions cut 0 bases from V and 5 bases from J, with 14 bases between. CDR3 in DNA: TGTGCCAGCAGCTTGGCGGGGGCCGGAGGAACTGAAGCTTTCTTT. Translating it yields CASSLAGAGGTEAFF.